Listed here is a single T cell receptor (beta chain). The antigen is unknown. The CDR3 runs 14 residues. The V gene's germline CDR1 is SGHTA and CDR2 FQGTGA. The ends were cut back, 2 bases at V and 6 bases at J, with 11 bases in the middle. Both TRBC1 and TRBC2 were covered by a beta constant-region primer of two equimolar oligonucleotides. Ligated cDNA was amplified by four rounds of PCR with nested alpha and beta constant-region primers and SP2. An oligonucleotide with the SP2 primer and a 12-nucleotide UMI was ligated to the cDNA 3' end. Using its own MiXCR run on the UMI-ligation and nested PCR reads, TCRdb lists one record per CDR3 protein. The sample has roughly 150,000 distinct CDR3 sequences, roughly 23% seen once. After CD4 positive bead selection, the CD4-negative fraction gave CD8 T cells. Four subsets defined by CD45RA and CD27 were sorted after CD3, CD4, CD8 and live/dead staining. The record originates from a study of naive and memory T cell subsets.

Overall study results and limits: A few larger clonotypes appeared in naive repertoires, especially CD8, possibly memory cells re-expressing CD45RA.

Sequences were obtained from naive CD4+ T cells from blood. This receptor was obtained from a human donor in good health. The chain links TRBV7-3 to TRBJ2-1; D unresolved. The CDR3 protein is CASSLRAFSNEQFF. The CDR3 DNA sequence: TGTGCCAGCAGCTTACGAGCTTTTAGCAATGAGCAGTTCTTC. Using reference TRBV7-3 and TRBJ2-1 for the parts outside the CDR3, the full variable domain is GAGVSQTPSNKVTEKGKYVELRCDPISGHTALYWYRQSLGQGPEFLIYFQGTGAADDSGLPNDRFFAVRPEGSVSTLKIQRTERGDSAVYLCASSLRAFSNEQFFGPGTRLTVL.